This T cell receptor beta chain was recovered during a study of T cell repertoires in cytomegalovirus infection. The study's findings and limits: The study found HLA-C-restricted CMV-specific TCR beta clonotypes dominating the ex vivo response.

TCRdb used MiXCR to reprocess the reads, holding one entry per CDR3 protein. Here the sample spans 200,000 or so distinct CDR3 sequences, approximately 19% being singletons. On this clonotype itself: The antigen is undetermined.

The CDR3 runs 16 residues. V was shortened by 5 bases and J by 4 bases, with 19 bases between the two germline ends. Germline loops: CDR1 SGHTA, CDR2 FQGTGA. This TCR derives from a human donor in good health (CMV status not recorded). Some clones in this sample may be carry-over from other donors' samples. The rearrangement joins TRBV7-3 to TRBJ2-3; D is ambiguous. The specimen was PBMCs. CDR3 bases: TGTGCCAGCAGCCCCCTGGGCACCGCTCAGGCAGATACGCAGTATTTT. Translating it yields CASSPLGTAQADTQYF.